This is a list of T cell receptor beta chains from one sample in a study of blood T cell repertoires in COVID-19. Assay used: immunoSEQ multiplex PCR; TCRdb lists only in-frame clones, some missing. Here the sample spans approximately 110,000 clones, approximately 84% being singletons. The sequencing sample was made of peripheral blood. Receptor source: a human donor in a cohort sampled during active COVID-19. CDR3s include the opening cysteine and the closing phenylalanine or tryptophan. Each record gives: clone size, D gene, V gene, J gene, CDR3 DNA, CDR3 protein. A D gene is named only where the DNA matches it firmly. Size tells how often a clone was seen (once, few, many) or the class of an expanded clone, and some rows leave it out.

clone_size: .; d_call: .; v_call: TRBV21-1; j_call: TRBJ1-5; cdr3_nt: TGTGCCAGCGCCGGGAGGGGAGAGGGGAATCAGCCCCAGCATTTT; cdr3_aa: CASAGRGEGNQPQHF
clone_size: .; d_call: .; v_call: TRBV3-1/TRBV3-2; j_call: TRBJ2-5; cdr3_nt: TGTGCCAGCAGCCAAGGTAACAGCAACCAAGAGACCCAGTACTTC; cdr3_aa: CASSQGNSNQETQYF
clone_size: .; d_call: TRBD1; v_call: TRBV28; j_call: TRBJ1-4; cdr3_nt: TGTGCCAGCAGTTTAGGGGGGACAGGGAATGAAAAACTGTTTTTT; cdr3_aa: CASSLGGTGNEKLFF
clone_size: .; d_call: TRBD2; v_call: TRBV6-2/TRBV6-3; j_call: TRBJ2-5; cdr3_nt: TGTGCCAGCAGTTCACCTGCGCTAGCGGGGGCCAGCAAACAAGAGACCCAGTACTTC; cdr3_aa: CASSSPALAGASKQETQYF
clone_size: .; d_call: .; v_call: TRBV15; j_call: TRBJ1-5; cdr3_nt: TGTGCCACCAGTCCGGCAGGGGACAATCAGCCCCAGCATTTT; cdr3_aa: CATSPAGDNQPQHF
clone_size: .; d_call: .; v_call: TRBV19; j_call: TRBJ1-1; cdr3_nt: TGTGCCAGTAGTATAGGGTATCGGACTGAAGCTTTCTTT; cdr3_aa: CASSIGYRTEAFF
clone_size: .; d_call: TRBD2; v_call: TRBV5-1; j_call: TRBJ2-7; cdr3_nt: TGCGCCAGCAGCTTGGGGACTAGCGGGGGTTACGAGCAGTACTTC; cdr3_aa: CASSLGTSGGYEQYF
clone_size: .; d_call: TRBD2; v_call: TRBV5-1; j_call: TRBJ2-3; cdr3_nt: TGCGCCAGCAGCTCCGGGACTAGCGAAGATACGCAGTATTTT; cdr3_aa: CASSSGTSEDTQYF
clone_size: .; d_call: TRBD2; v_call: TRBV11-2; j_call: TRBJ2-7; cdr3_nt: TGTGCCAGCAGCGGCGGACTAGCGGGCGATATTCACTCCTACGAGCAGTACTTC; cdr3_aa: CASSGGLAGDIHSYEQYF
clone_size: .; d_call: .; v_call: TRBV7-9; j_call: TRBJ2-5; cdr3_nt: TGTGCCAGCAGCTCCCCACGGGTGACAGGTGGAATTCAAGAGACCCAGTACTTC; cdr3_aa: CASSSPRVTGGIQETQYF
clone_size: .; d_call: .; v_call: TRBV5-1; j_call: TRBJ2-7; cdr3_nt: TGCGCCAGCAGCTTGGGGCAGGATATCTACGAGCAGTACTTC; cdr3_aa: CASSLGQDIYEQYF
clone_size: .; d_call: .; v_call: TRBV28; j_call: TRBJ1-5; cdr3_nt: TGTGCCAGCAGTTGGTGGACAGGCAATCAGCCCCAGCATTTT; cdr3_aa: CASSWWTGNQPQHF
clone_size: .; d_call: TRBD1; v_call: TRBV28; j_call: TRBJ2-5; cdr3_nt: TGTGCCAGTTGGGACAGAAAAGAGACCCAGTACTTC; cdr3_aa: CASWDRKETQYF
clone_size: .; d_call: TRBD2; v_call: TRBV25-1; j_call: TRBJ2-5; cdr3_nt: TGTGCCAGCAGTGAATATTCGGGGGGTCCAGAGACCCAGTACTTC; cdr3_aa: CASSEYSGGPETQYF
clone_size: once; d_call: TRBD1; v_call: TRBV19; j_call: TRBJ1-1; cdr3_nt: TGTGCCAGTAGTGCACAGGGGGCGAGAAGCACTGAAGCTTTCTTT; cdr3_aa: CASSAQGARSTEAFF
clone_size: .; d_call: TRBD1; v_call: TRBV9; j_call: TRBJ2-7; cdr3_nt: TGTGCCAGCAGCGCCTCCCCCGGGACAGGGCACGAGCAGTACTTC; cdr3_aa: CASSASPGTGHEQYF
clone_size: .; d_call: .; v_call: TRBV6-2/TRBV6-3; j_call: TRBJ1-6; cdr3_nt: TGTGCCAGCAGTTACTCGGGGGCCCCGGGCTCCCCCCTCCACTTT; cdr3_aa: CASSYSGAPGSPLHF
clone_size: .; d_call: .; v_call: TRBV9; j_call: TRBJ2-1; cdr3_nt: TGTGCCAGCAGCGTACGGGACTTCGGGGAGCAGTTCTTC; cdr3_aa: CASSVRDFGEQFF
clone_size: .; d_call: TRBD2; v_call: TRBV6-2/TRBV6-3; j_call: TRBJ2-1; cdr3_nt: TGTGCCAGCAGTTCCCTCGGACTAGCGGGGAGAAATGAGCAGTTCTTC; cdr3_aa: CASSSLGLAGRNEQFF
clone_size: .; d_call: TRBD1; v_call: TRBV28; j_call: TRBJ2-7; cdr3_nt: TGTGCCAGCAGGGGACAGGCTTACGAGCAGTACTTC; cdr3_aa: CASRGQAYEQYF
clone_size: .; d_call: .; v_call: TRBV6-5; j_call: TRBJ2-1; cdr3_nt: TGTGCCAGCAGAGTGCGACAGTACAATGAGCAGTTCTTC; cdr3_aa: CASRVRQYNEQFF
clone_size: .; d_call: .; v_call: TRBV6-5; j_call: TRBJ1-6; cdr3_nt: TGTGCCAGCAGTGACTCCTTTTATAATCCCTCACCCCTCCACTTT; cdr3_aa: CASSDSFYNPSPLHF
clone_size: .; d_call: TRBD2; v_call: TRBV14; j_call: TRBJ2-1; cdr3_nt: TGTGCCAGCAGCCTTACTAGCGGAGGGATTGACAATGAGCAGTTCTTC; cdr3_aa: CASSLTSGGIDNEQFF
clone_size: few; d_call: TRBD1; v_call: TRBV2; j_call: TRBJ2-2; cdr3_nt: TGTGCCAGCGCCGGGACAGGGTTCTCCGGGGAGCTGTTTTTT; cdr3_aa: CASAGTGFSGELFF
clone_size: .; d_call: .; v_call: TRBV28; j_call: TRBJ1-6; cdr3_nt: TGTGCCAGCAGCTGGACAGAGGCGGCCAATTCACCCCTCCACTTT; cdr3_aa: CASSWTEAANSPLHF
clone_size: .; d_call: .; v_call: TRBV27; j_call: TRBJ1-2; cdr3_nt: TGTGCCAGCAGTTTATCACAGGGATTCTATGGCTACACCTTC; cdr3_aa: CASSLSQGFYGYTF
clone_size: few; d_call: TRBD2; v_call: TRBV7-9; j_call: TRBJ2-1; cdr3_nt: TGTGCCAGCAGCCCACCGCCCCGGCTAGCGGTCTACAATGAGCAGTTCTTC; cdr3_aa: CASSPPPRLAVYNEQFF
clone_size: .; d_call: TRBD1; v_call: TRBV7-8; j_call: TRBJ2-3; cdr3_nt: TGTGCCAGCAGAGCGAGGAGGGACAGGGGGCCCACAGATACGCAGTATTTT; cdr3_aa: CASRARRDRGPTDTQYF
clone_size: .; d_call: .; v_call: TRBV6-1; j_call: TRBJ1-2; cdr3_nt: TGTGCCAGCAGTGAGGCAGCCAGGACAGACTATGGCTACACCTTC; cdr3_aa: CASSEAARTDYGYTF
clone_size: .; d_call: TRBD2; v_call: TRBV27; j_call: TRBJ2-3; cdr3_nt: TGTGCCAGCAGTTTCCTTTCGACTAGCGGGAGTGAAGATACGCAGTATTTT; cdr3_aa: CASSFLSTSGSEDTQYF
clone_size: .; d_call: .; v_call: TRBV10-1; j_call: TRBJ1-1; cdr3_nt: TGCGCCAGCAGTGAGTCGATTGCGTACACTGAAGCTTTCTTT; cdr3_aa: CASSESIAYTEAFF
clone_size: .; d_call: .; v_call: TRBV30; j_call: TRBJ1-2; cdr3_nt: TGTGCCTGGAGTACTGGGGCAGTTCAGGGCTACACCTTC; cdr3_aa: CAWSTGAVQGYTF
clone_size: .; d_call: .; v_call: TRBV2; j_call: TRBJ2-1; cdr3_nt: TGTGCCAGCAGTGCCAGTGGGGGGTCCTACAATGAGCAGTTCTTC; cdr3_aa: CASSASGGSYNEQFF
clone_size: .; d_call: TRBD2; v_call: TRBV13; j_call: TRBJ2-5; cdr3_nt: TGTGCCAGCAGCAGACCCGCGGGGGGGTCGGAGACCCAGTACTTC; cdr3_aa: CASSRPAGGSETQYF
clone_size: .; d_call: .; v_call: TRBV10-3; j_call: TRBJ1-1; cdr3_nt: TGTGCCATCAGTGCAAGAGGGACTGAAGCTTTCTTT; cdr3_aa: CAISARGTEAFF
clone_size: .; d_call: .; v_call: TRBV18; j_call: TRBJ2-1; cdr3_nt: TGTGCCAGCTCACCGCCTAGCGTATCTGGTCGGTTCTTC; cdr3_aa: CASSPPSVSGRFF
clone_size: .; d_call: TRBD2; v_call: TRBV24-1; j_call: TRBJ2-1; cdr3_nt: TGTGCCACCAGTGATTTGTCTAGCGGGACCAGCAGTATGAACAATGAGCAGTTCTTC; cdr3_aa: CATSDLSSGTSSMNNEQFF
clone_size: .; d_call: TRBD2; v_call: TRBV9; j_call: TRBJ2-1; cdr3_nt: TGTGCCAGCAGCGTAGGGGCTAGCGGGGGCCGAGAGCAGTTCTTC; cdr3_aa: CASSVGASGGREQFF
clone_size: .; d_call: .; v_call: TRBV7-2; j_call: TRBJ1-2; cdr3_nt: TGTGCCAGCAGCTTAAAGGAGATGAACTATGGCTACACCTTC; cdr3_aa: CASSLKEMNYGYTF